Presented here are 28 T cell receptor beta chains from one specimen sequenced in a study of response to subunit inactivated influenza vaccine. TCRdb analysed the RT-PCR reads with MiXCR anew, one entry per CDR3 protein. Of 500,000 to 550,000 distinct CDR3 sequences listed, about 8% were seen once; the top ten hold about an eighth. The sequencing here drew on PBMCs from blood, taken roughly 24 months after vaccination. These receptors were collected from a man aged 50-75 years who received an inactivated influenza vaccine.

The sample holds a few counts of this clonotype. The chain is built from TRBV6-2 or TRBV6-3 and TRBJ2-7; 8 positions agree with TRBD2. Germline-derived CDR1 and CDR2 are MNHEY and SVGEGT. The CDR3 has 14 amino acids. V gave up 6 bases and J gave up 0 bases; unmatched junction bases: 4. CDR3: CASRISGDSYEQYF. CDR3 DNA sequence: TGTGCCAGCAGAATTAGCGGGGACTCCTACGAGCAGTACTTC.

This clonotype was seen more than once but under ten times. The rearrangement links TRBV29-1 to TRBJ1-1; D gene unclear. The CDR3 extends over 13 amino acids. The V gene's germline CDR1 is SQVTM and CDR2 ANQGSEA. Trimming took off 3 bases at V and 3 bases at J, with 11 bases between the two ends. The CDR3 bases are TGCAGCGTTGACCGGGGAATACACACTGAAGCTTTCTTT. This codes for CSVDRGIHTEAFF.

This clonotype was found a few times. V gene TRBV24-1 combines with J gene TRBJ2-1; TRBD2 matches 11 bases. The CDR3 spans 19 residues. Germline lookup yields CDR1 KGHDR and CDR2 SFDVKD. With 4 bases clipped from V and 3 bases from J, the junction kept 13 bases outside the gene matches. The CDR3 region has the DNA TGTGCCACCAGTGAGACCGGGACTAGCGGCCTCCGCTACTACAATGAGCAGTTCTTC. Its translation: CATSETGTSGLRYYNEQFF.

Ten or more counts support this clonotype. The chain joins TRBV9 to TRBJ2-4, with 8 nucleotides matching TRBD2. The CDR3 runs 15 residues. The V gene end was trimmed by 6 bases and the J gene end by 8 bases; junction bases not matched to a gene: 13. CDR1 and CDR2 (germline): SGDLS, YYNGEE. CDR3 sequence (DNA): TGTGCCAGCACCTCCGGCGGGAGGCATTGGGACATTCAGTACTTC. Translated: CASTSGGRHWDIQYF.

This clonotype was detected only a few times. The CDR3 reads CASSLDGTLYNSPLHF. CDR3 DNA sequence: TGCGCCAGCAGCTTGGACGGGACACTGTATAATTCACCCCTCCACTTT. The V gene is TRBV5-1, the J gene TRBJ1-6, with D perhaps TRBD1 (6 bases). V was pared by 0 bases and J by 4 bases, with 11 bases between. Per the germline V gene, CDR1 is SGHRS and CDR2 is YFSETQ. The CDR3 totals 16 residues.

This clonotype came up a few times. In DNA form, the CDR3 reads TGCGCCAGCAGCTTGGGTTGGCAGGTGGACTACAATGAGCAGTTCTTC. Translation gives CASSLGWQVDYNEQFF. The V call is TRBV5-1, the J call TRBJ2-1; D remains unclear. Trimming cost V 0 bases and J 3 bases, with 13 bases left between them. Germline CDR1 and CDR2: SGHRS and YFSETQ. The CDR3 consists of 16 residues.

This clonotype showed up many times. V and J are TRBV12-3 or TRBV12-4 and TRBJ2-3, with 11 positions matching TRBD2. This CDR3 has 16 amino acids. The V segment lost 4 bases and the J segment 0 bases; nucleotides outside the gene matches: 3. The CDR3: CASSSLAGGSTDTQYF. CDR3 bases: TGTGCCAGCAGTTCCCTAGCGGGGGGAAGCACAGATACGCAGTATTTT.

At least ten counts were recorded for this clonotype. The gene calls are TRBV7-3 and TRBJ2-1; 14 positions agree with TRBD2. J gave up 9 bases and V 2 bases, and 3 bases lay outside the gene matches. Per the germline V gene, CDR1 is SGHTA and CDR2 is FQGTGA. The CDR3 sequence is 15 residues long. DNA for the CDR3: TGTGCCAGCAGCTTAGGGACTAGCGGGAGTAGTGAGCAGTTCTTC. The encoded protein is CASSLGTSGSSEQFF.

This clonotype was seen a handful of times. This chain links TRBV4-3 with TRBJ2-1; D perhaps matches TRBD1 (5 bases). V shed 3 bases and J shed 10 bases, with 13 bases lying between them. The CDR3 consists of 13 residues. Germline V gives CDR1 LGHNA, CDR2 YSLEER. The DNA for the CDR3 is TGCGCCAGCAGCCAGCCAGGGATTCGGGAGCAGTTCTTC. It yields the protein CASSQPGIREQFF.

This sequence joins TRBV7-9 and TRBJ1-2, with unresolved D. This CDR3 spans 16 amino acids. Trimming removed 5 bases from V and 0 bases from J, with 16 bases in between. Looked up from germline, CDR1 is SEHNR and CDR2 is FQNEAQ (reference sequence). CDR3 in DNA: TGTGCCAGCAGCCCGACCGAGGCCCCCACTAACTATGGCTACACCTTC. Translation gives CASSPTEAPTNYGYTF.

V usage is TRBV7-9 and J usage is TRBJ2-1, with D unresolved. Per germline, CDR1 SEHNR and CDR2 FQNEAQ (reference sequence). The V end lost 4 bases, the J end lost 3 bases, and 7 bases lay between the germline ends. This CDR3 is 13 amino acids long. Here the CDR3 DNA reads TGTGCCAGCAGCTCGACCTTCTACAATGAGCAGTTCTTC. It translates to CASSSTFYNEQFF.

This clonotype was picked up many times. The V call is TRBV12-3 or TRBV12-4, the J call TRBJ2-2; perhaps TRBD1 as D (5 bases). V lost 7 bases to trimming and J lost 4 bases, with 13 bases between them. CDR3 length equals 14 residues. The CDR3: CASTFDRTTGELFF. Written as DNA, the CDR3 is TGTGCCAGCACCTTTGACAGAACCACCGGGGAGCTGTTTTTT.

This clonotype has at least ten counts. J is TRBJ2-1 and V is TRBV15, with TRBD1 matching 12 bases. The CDR3 has 16 residues. Germline CDR1 and CDR2: LNHNV and YYDKDF (reference sequence). V shed 3 bases, J shed 6 bases, and the junction held 6 bases outside the gene matches. CDR3 residues: CATSRGDRGRVNEQFF. CDR3 sequence (DNA): TGTGCCACCAGCAGGGGGGACAGGGGGCGCGTCAATGAGCAGTTCTTC.

This clonotype appeared many times. V gene TRBV28 combines with J gene TRBJ2-3; D is uncertain. The germline V and J ends were trimmed by 6 bases and 0 bases, with 7 bases remaining between them. The CDR3 sequence is 13 residues long. Per germline, CDR1 MDHEN and CDR2 SYDVKM. For the CDR3, the DNA is TGTGCCAGCAGGTCTACGAGCACAGATACGCAGTATTTT. Translated: CASRSTSTDTQYF.

This clonotype was seen many times. V usage is TRBV27 and J usage is TRBJ2-5; TRBD2 is a possible D gene (5 bases). This CDR3 comprises 14 residues. Germline lookup yields CDR1 MNHEY and CDR2 SMNVEV (reference sequence). V gave up 3 bases and J gave up 5 bases, with 13 bases separating them. The CDR3 coding sequence is TGTGCCAGCAGTTTGATGGGAGCTCGGGAGACCCAGTACTTC. Encoded protein: CASSLMGARETQYF.

The chain employs TRBV11-2 and TRBJ2-3; possibly TRBD2 for D (5 bases). Trimming took off 1 base at V and 6 bases at J, with 14 bases between the two ends. The CDR3 extends over 15 amino acids. Germline values: CDR1 SGHAT, CDR2 FQNNGV. The DNA of the CDR3 is TGTGCCAGCAGCTTAGTTTTGCTAGCTTCGGATACGCAGTATTTT. Protein sequence: CASSLVLLASDTQYF.

This clonotype was seen only a few times. The rearrangement joins TRBV20-1 to TRBJ2-7; D could derive from TRBD1 or TRBD2 (5 bases each). V was trimmed by 4 bases and J by 6 bases, leaving 16 bases between them. The CDR3 spans 13 residues. The germline CDR1 and CDR2 sequences are DFQATT and SNEGSKA (reference sequence). The CDR3 sequence: CSANRGSPGEQYF. Here the CDR3 DNA reads TGCAGTGCTAATCGGGGCTCGCCAGGCGAGCAGTACTTC.

The chain is built from TRBV7-9 and TRBJ2-5; no clear D gene. The CDR3 spans 14 residues. V was clipped by 5 bases and J by 3 bases, with 13 bases between them. CDR1 is SEHNR, CDR2 FQNEAQ, per germline (reference sequence). The CDR3 DNA reads TGTGCCAGCAGCATATACTCCCTAAAAGAGACCCAGTACTTC. Translated: CASSIYSLKETQYF. The full variable domain, completed using reference TRBV7-9 and TRBJ2-5, is DTGVSQNPRHKITKRGQNVTFRCDPISEHNRLYWYRQTLGQGPEFLTYFQNEAQLEKSRLLSDRFSAERPKGSFSTLEIQRTEQGDSAMYLCASSIYSLKETQYFGPGTRLLVL.

This clonotype was detected only a few times. The chain has TRBV6-1 and TRBJ1-5; unclear D gene. This CDR3 has 13 amino acids. Germline lookup yields CDR1 MNHNS and CDR2 SASEGT. The V end lost 10 bases, the J end lost 3 bases, and 13 bases lay between the germline ends. CDR3: CATRVGDNQPQHF. DNA for the CDR3: TGTGCCACCCGGGTTGGGGACAATCAGCCCCAGCATTTT.

The CDR3 is CASSLGNSGHRGYTF. CDR3 nucleotide sequence: TGTGCCAGCAGTTTAGGGAATAGCGGGCATCGTGGCTACACCTTC. This chain connects TRBV12-3 or TRBV12-4 to TRBJ1-2; D remains ambiguous. This CDR3 has 15 amino acids. Trimming removed 1 base from V and 7 bases from J, with 16 bases in between.

The rearrangement links TRBV13 to TRBJ1-1; D is ambiguous. Per germline, CDR1 PRHDT and CDR2 FYEKMQ (reference sequence). Trimming shortened V by 5 bases and J by 6 bases, and 13 bases separated the two germline ends. The CDR3 spans 13 residues. The CDR3 DNA follows: TGTGCCAGCAGCGCCGATTGGGCGGCTGAAGCTTTCTTT. It is translated as CASSADWAAEAFF.

V and J are TRBV12-3 or TRBV12-4 and TRBJ2-1; D is possibly TRBD2 (5 bases). The CDR3 spans 13 residues. V gave up 5 bases and J gave up 9 bases, with 14 bases separating them. CDR3 nucleotide sequence: TGTGCCAGCAGTCCCCCTCTGAGCGGTGAGCAGTTCTTC. Protein sequence: CASSPPLSGEQFF.

J is TRBJ1-6 and V is TRBV5-6; D is ambiguous. Germline V lookup: CDR1 SGHDT, CDR2 YYEEEE. This CDR3 has 16 amino acids. V was cut by 0 bases and J by 8 bases, with 15 bases left in between. The CDR3 here is CASSLGLKGSDSPLHF. The CDR3 DNA is TGTGCCAGCAGCTTGGGCCTAAAGGGATCGGATTCACCCCTCCACTTT.

This clonotype turned up a few times. The chain is built from TRBV6-1 and TRBJ2-1; 13 bases line up with TRBD2. The V gene's germline CDR1 is MNHNS and CDR2 SASEGT. J was trimmed by 2 bases and V by 7 bases; bases with no gene match: 2. The CDR3 totals 15 residues. CDR3 loop: CASIGLAGAYNEQFF. For the CDR3, the DNA is TGTGCCAGCATCGGACTAGCGGGGGCCTACAATGAGCAGTTCTTC.

This clonotype was observed a handful of times. The chain employs TRBV5-1 and TRBJ1-2; 7 nucleotides line up with TRBD1. After removal of 4 bases from V and 4 bases from J, the junction contained 10 bases not matched to a gene. Germline V gives CDR1 SGHRS, CDR2 YFSETQ. This CDR3 has 15 residues. This CDR3 is CASSATTGMAYGYTF. DNA of the CDR3: TGCGCCAGCAGCGCGACGACAGGGATGGCCTATGGCTACACCTTC.

The V call is TRBV30, the J call TRBJ1-4; D is unclear. CDR3 length: 12 amino acids. Deletions cut 1 base from V and 8 bases from J, with 8 bases between. CDR1 and CDR2 from the germline V gene are GTSNPN and SVGIG (reference sequence). For the CDR3, the DNA is TGTGCCTGGAGTGACTTCGAGGAAAAACTGTTTTTT. The encoded protein is CAWSDFEEKLFF. The whole variable domain, remainder taken from reference TRBV30 and TRBJ1-4, is SQTIHQWPATLVQPVGSPLSLECTVEGTSNPNLYWYRQAAGRGLQLLFYSVGIGQISSEVPQNLSASRPQDRQFILSSKKLLLSDSGFYLCAWSDFEEKLFFGSGTQLSVL.

The sample holds many counts of this clonotype. This chain connects TRBV4-1 to TRBJ2-3; D gene uncertain. Germline V gene sequence: CDR1 MGHRA, CDR2 YSYEKL. CDR3 length: 14 residues. Deletions cut 1 base from V and 1 base from J, with 6 bases between. DNA for the CDR3: TGCGCCAGCAGCCAAGTCGTGGGCACAGATACGCAGTATTTT. Translation gives CASSQVVGTDTQYF.

The table lists this clonotype with many counts. This chain joins TRBV18 and TRBJ2-1; TRBD1 matches at 9 bases. V shed 3 bases and J 7 bases; nucleotides not matched to a gene: 10. Germline CDR1 KGHSH, CDR2 LQKENI. The CDR3 has 16 residues. The CDR3 bases are TGTGCCAGCTCACCCTTCGGACAGGGGCTGGTGAATGAGCAGTTCTTC. Its translation is CASSPFGQGLVNEQFF.